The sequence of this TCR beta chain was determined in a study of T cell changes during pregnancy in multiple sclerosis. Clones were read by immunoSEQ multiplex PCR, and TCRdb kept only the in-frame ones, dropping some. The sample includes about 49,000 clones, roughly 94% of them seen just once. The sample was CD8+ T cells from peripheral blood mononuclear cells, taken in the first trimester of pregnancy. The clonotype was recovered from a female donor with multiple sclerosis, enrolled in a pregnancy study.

CDR3 coding DNA: TGCGCCAGCAGCCAAGACGCCTCCTCGGGAACTGAAGCTTTCTTT. It translates to CASSQDASSGTEAFF. This rearrangement joins TRBV4-3 to TRBJ1-1; no clear D gene. Trimming removed 0 bases from V and 5 bases from J, with 13 bases in between. There are 15 residues in the CDR3. Germline CDR1 reads LGHNA; CDR2 reads YSLEER.